The 19 T cell receptor beta chains in this list originate from one sample, sequenced in a study of CD8 T cells in ankylosing spondylitis (dated by TCRdb to 2017 to 2019). Library generation was performed with 5' RACE. Data came from an Illumina HiSeq 2500. TCRdb reanalyzed the raw reads on its own, using fastp at Q25 for trimming and MiXCR for clone calling, and kept in-frame beta chains. For every CDR3 protein sequence, its rows merge into one entry that carries the most common genes and DNA. This sample gives a few hundred thousand distinct CDR3 sequences in total; around 10% of them show up just once. Less than 8% of the sample is taken by the ten largest. Sequences were obtained from blood, either unsorted or a sorted T cell fraction (not recorded which). The receptors here all came from a male donor with ankylosing spondylitis or in good health (not recorded which).

V is TRBV27 and J is TRBJ2-7; the D gene could be TRBD1 or TRBD2 (5 bases each). The CDR3 runs 14 residues. CDR1 is MNHEY and CDR2 is SMNVEV in the germline V gene (reference sequence). Between the trimmed V and J ends, which lost 8 bases and 0 bases, there was a span of 14 bases. The CDR3 here is CASATGLISYEQYF. CDR3 nucleotide sequence: TGTGCCAGCGCCACGGGGCTCATCTCCTACGAGCAGTACTTC.

The rearrangement joins TRBV30 to TRBJ2-1; D gene unclear. Trimming shortened V by 2 bases and J by 7 bases, and 12 bases separated the two germline ends. This CDR3 is 13 amino acids long. The germline CDR1 and CDR2 sequences are GTSNPN and SVGIG (reference sequence). CDR3 in DNA: TGTGCCTGGAGTCGCTTCTTTTCGAATGAGCAGTTCTTC. Translating gives CAWSRFFSNEQFF.

J is TRBJ2-1 and V is TRBV29-1; TRBD2 aligns across 11 bases. V was clipped by 5 bases and J by 3 bases; unmatched bases: 9. Germline lookup yields CDR1 SQVTM and CDR2 ANQGSEA. The CDR3 runs 16 residues. The CDR3 region has the DNA TGCAGCGTTCGGTTTGGGACTAGCGGCCACTACAATGAGCAGTTCTTC. This codes for CSVRFGTSGHYNEQFF.

Many counts were recorded for this clonotype. The gene calls are TRBV29-1 and TRBJ1-3; D gene uncertain. CDR1 and CDR2 from the germline V gene are SQVTM and ANQGSEA. The V end was cut by 1 base, the J end by 2 bases, with 9 bases between. CDR3 length equals 14 residues. The CDR3 region is CSVEVGETGNTIYF. CDR3 sequence (DNA): TGCAGCGTTGAAGTAGGAGAAACTGGAAACACCATATATTTT.

This clonotype has ten or more counts. The chain carries TRBV15 and TRBJ2-2, with D possibly matching TRBD2 (6 bases). The CDR3 contains 17 residues. V was cut by 0 bases and J by 2 bases, with 13 bases left in between. The germline gives CDR1 LNHNV, CDR2 YYDKDF (reference sequence). The CDR3 region is CATSRERLGGNTGELFF. CDR3 coding DNA: TGTGCCACCAGCAGAGAAAGGCTGGGGGGTAACACCGGGGAGCTGTTTTTT.

This clonotype was picked up many times. V gene TRBV5-1 combines with J gene TRBJ2-6, with D perhaps TRBD1 or TRBD2 (5 bases each). The length of the CDR3 is 17 residues. Germline values: CDR1 SGHRS, CDR2 YFSETQ. The V and J ends lost 4 bases and 0 bases respectively, with 14 bases between them. CDR3 coding DNA: TGCGCCAGCAGCACCTCCGGGACCTCCTCTGGGGCCAACGTCCTGACTTTC. Residues: CASSTSGTSSGANVLTF.

This clonotype was counted many times. The rearrangement links TRBV29-1 to TRBJ1-1, with D tentatively TRBD1 (5 bases). The CDR3 runs 13 residues. V dropped 6 bases and J dropped 3 bases, with 14 bases sitting between them. Germline lookup yields CDR1 SQVTM and CDR2 ANQGSEA. This chain's CDR3 is CSVAMGTYTEAFF. The CDR3 DNA reads TGCAGCGTCGCAATGGGGACTTACACTGAAGCTTTCTTT.

This clonotype was seen more than once but under ten times. The chain uses TRBV3-1 and TRBJ2-5; 11 bases agree with TRBD2. CDR3 length: 15 residues. Germline CDR1 reads LGHDT; CDR2 reads YNNKEL (reference sequence). V lost 0 bases and J lost 5; bases outside the gene matches: 2. CDR3 bases: TGTGCCAGCAGCCAAGAGGGACTAGCGGTGGAGACCCAGTACTTC. Translating it yields CASSQEGLAVETQYF.

This clonotype was recorded at least ten times. V and J are TRBV20-1 and TRBJ2-1; D is possibly TRBD2 (6 bases). Looked up from germline, CDR1 is DFQATT and CDR2 is SNEGSKA (reference sequence). This CDR3 contains 14 residues. Trimming stripped 0 bases from V and 6 bases from J, with 12 bases between. CDR3 bases: TGCAGTGCTAGAGATCACCGGGAGACCAATGAGCAGTTCTTC. It translates to CSARDHRETNEQFF.

This clonotype was counted at least ten times. The chain is built from TRBV20-1 and TRBJ1-4, with D tentatively TRBD1 (5 bases). Trimming pared 3 bases from V and 3 bases from J, leaving 11 bases between. This CDR3 has 14 amino acids. The germline gives CDR1 DFQATT, CDR2 SNEGSKA (reference sequence). The CDR3 is CSARDMEPNEKLFF. CDR3 nucleotides: TGCAGTGCTAGGGACATGGAACCTAATGAAAAACTGTTTTTT.

In its sample, this clonotype was seen many times. This chain joins TRBV7-7 and TRBJ2-2; D might be TRBD2 (5 bases). The CDR3 loop spans 15 amino acids. Trimming took off 4 bases at V and 6 bases at J, with 15 bases between the two ends. CDR1 is SSHAT and CDR2 is FNYEAQ in the germline V gene (reference sequence). CDR3 nucleotides: TGTGCCAGCAGCTCGAGCCCTGCGGGCGCCGGGGAGCTGTTTTTT. It specifies CASSSSPAGAGELFF.

This clonotype was detected ten times or more. This chain links TRBV20-1 with TRBJ2-1; maybe TRBD1 (5 bases). CDR3 length: 13 amino acids. Trimming stripped 7 bases from V and 3 bases from J, with 13 bases between. In germline, CDR1 is DFQATT, CDR2 SNEGSKA (reference sequence). CDR3 sequence reads: CSVREQDYNEQFF. DNA for the CDR3: TGCAGTGTAAGGGAACAGGACTACAATGAGCAGTTCTTC.

The V call is TRBV6-5, the J call TRBJ2-6, with 8 bases fitting TRBD1. The germline V gene has CDR1 MNHEY and CDR2 SVGAGI. This CDR3 is 16 amino acids long. With V trimmed by 4 bases and J by 4 bases, 6 bases remained unmatched. CDR3 amino acids: CASSLDRASGANVLTF. CDR3 DNA: TGTGCCAGCAGTTTGGACAGGGCGTCCGGGGCCAACGTCCTGACTTTC.

This clonotype was observed many times. The chain is built from TRBV5-6 and TRBJ2-7; 7 bases are shared with TRBD1. The CDR3 totals 14 residues. J lost 6 bases, V lost 4 bases, and 10 bases had no gene match. CDR1 and CDR2 (germline): SGHDT, YYEEEE. The CDR3 bases are TGTGCCAGCAGCATGACAGGGTATTCAAGCGAGCAGTACTTC. It encodes CASSMTGYSSEQYF.

V usage is TRBV7-7 and J usage is TRBJ2-5; possible D gene TRBD2, 6 bases. The germline V gene has CDR1 SSHAT and CDR2 FNYEAQ (reference sequence). This CDR3 is built from 16 residues. Trimming removed 4 bases from V and 5 bases from J, with 20 bases in between. The chain's CDR3 is CASSSSPGLLGETQYF. CDR3 DNA sequence: TGTGCCAGCAGCTCATCTCCGGGACTCCTAGGGGAGACCCAGTACTTC.

This clonotype was counted ten times or more. This rearrangement joins TRBV10-3 to TRBJ1-2, with TRBD1 matching 10 bases. In germline, CDR1 is ENHRY, CDR2 SYGVKD. The CDR3 extends over 13 amino acids. The trim removed 4 bases at V and 4 bases at J, leaving 0 bases unmatched. The CDR3 DNA is TGTGCCATCAGTGGACAGGGGGCCTATGGCTACACCTTC. As protein: CAISGQGAYGYTF.

There are many counts of this clonotype. V usage is TRBV5-1 and J usage is TRBJ2-3; no clear D gene. V dropped 5 bases and J dropped 2 bases, with 9 bases sitting between them. CDR3 length equals 13 residues. CDR1 and CDR2 (germline): SGHRS, YFSETQ. CDR3 nucleotide sequence: TGCGCCAGCAGGGAGAGAGACACAGATACGCAGTATTTT. Translating gives CASRERDTDTQYF.

This clonotype was detected ten times or more. V is TRBV6-6 and J is TRBJ2-7; D is undetermined. Trimming left V 5 bases short and J 7 bases short, with 9 bases between. The CDR3 totals 11 residues. CDR1 is MNHNY, CDR2 SVGAGI, per germline (reference sequence). CDR3 sequence reads: CASSQFWEQYF. CDR3 nucleotide sequence: TGTGCCAGCAGTCAATTCTGGGAGCAGTACTTC.

This clonotype was detected many times. This sequence joins TRBV12-3 or TRBV12-4 and TRBJ2-1, with TRBD2 identical over 9 bases. CDR3 length: 15 amino acids. V was clipped by 1 base and J by 7 bases; unmatched bases: 5. In DNA, the CDR3 is TGTGCCAGCAGTTTAGGGCTAGCGGGAAAGAATGAGCAGTTCTTC. This translates into CASSLGLAGKNEQFF.